This entry describes one TCR beta chain. Here immunoSEQ multiplex PCR was the method, and the copy in TCRdb shows in-frame clones only, minus some. The repertoire includes 3,500 or so clones, more than 10% of them detected once, and roughly 8.4% sits in the top ten. This record comes from a study of tumour-infiltrating T cells in Burkitt lymphoma. Whole-study context: This cohort included all epidemiological subtypes of Burkitt lymphoma.

The V gene lost 6 bases and the J gene lost 3 bases, with 11 bases spanning the gap. The CDR3 loop spans 14 amino acids. In germline, CDR1 is KGHSH, CDR2 LQKENI. This sequence was found in a human donor with Burkitt lymphoma. Sequences were obtained from tumor tissue. The gene calls are TRBV18 and TRBJ2-2, with D perhaps TRBD1 (6 bases). The CDR3 here is CASSPGTYTGELFF. CDR3 sequence (DNA): TGTGCCAGCTCTCCCGGGACATACACCGGGGAGCTGTTTTTT.